A single sample gave rise to the 4 T cell receptor beta chains below, sequenced in a study of T-cell reconstitution after alpha-beta-depleted transplantation in children. For TCRbeta, the library was prepared with unique molecular identifiers. TCRdb reanalysed the PCR reads using MiXCR and keeps one entry per CDR3 protein. The table records some 640,000 distinct CDR3 sequences, 15% to 20% of them present only once. The starting material was PBMCs from the stem cell graft donor, obtained from the stem cell graft. The receptors were gathered from a human donor who donated a stem cell graft to a child with acute myeloid leukemia.

In its sample, this clonotype was seen a few times. The chain recombines TRBV5-4 with TRBJ2-3; TRBD2 matches 10 bases. Germline lookup yields CDR1 SGHNT and CDR2 YYREEE (reference sequence). V was pared by 5 bases and J by 4 bases, with 10 bases of the junction left unmatched. The CDR3 is 16 residues long. Written as DNA, the CDR3 is TGTGCCAGCAGAGACGCAGGAGCGGGGGGGCCAGATACGCAGTATTTT. Translated: CASRDAGAGGPDTQYF.

This clonotype came up a few times. The V gene is TRBV7-2, the J gene TRBJ2-2; possible D gene TRBD1, 6 bases. The CDR3 consists of 15 residues. Trimming pared 5 bases from V and 0 bases from J, leaving 10 bases between. The germline CDR1 and CDR2 sequences are SGHTA and FQGNSA. In DNA, the CDR3 is TGTGCCAGCAGCCCAGCAGGGGCGAACACCGGGGAGCTGTTTTTT. Its protein is CASSPAGANTGELFF.

In this sample, this clonotype turned up many times. This sequence joins TRBV20-1 and TRBJ1-6, with D possibly being TRBD1 (5 bases). Germline CDR1 is DFQATT and CDR2 is SNEGSKA (reference sequence). The CDR3 sequence is 16 residues long. V lost 3 bases and J 4 bases, leaving 16 bases between the germline ends. CDR3 loop: CSARARPKGYNSPLHF. Written as DNA, the CDR3 is TGCAGTGCTAGGGCCCGGCCAAAGGGGTATAATTCACCCCTCCACTTT.

The V gene is TRBV7-9, the J gene TRBJ2-2, with no clear D. CDR1 and CDR2 (germline): SEHNR, FQNEAQ (reference sequence). V lost 5 bases, J lost 1 base, and 11 bases lay in between. The CDR3 is 15 amino acids. The CDR3: CASSPWSGNTGELFF. CDR3 DNA sequence: TGTGCCAGCAGCCCATGGTCCGGGAACACCGGGGAGCTGTTTTTT.